Following are 10 T cell receptor beta chains from one sample sequenced in a study of blood T cell repertoires in COVID-19 (dated by TCRdb to between 2020 and 2021). Library generation was performed with the immunoSEQ multiplex PCR assay. TCRdb stores this immuneACCESS table with in-frame sequences only. Part of the clones is absent; in the studies checked, under half of the shortfall reflects unresolved V genes, and no reason is known for the rest. The sample yields approximately 130,000 clones; roughly 72% were counted once. More than 10% of the sample comes from the top ten. The sample consisted of peripheral blood. These receptors came from a human donor in a cohort sampled during active COVID-19.

The chain recombines TRBV6-5 with TRBJ2-7, with 7 bases identical to TRBD1. CDR1 is MNHEY, CDR2 SVGAGI, per germline. The V gene end was trimmed by 6 bases and the J gene end by 2 bases; junction bases not matched to a gene: 7. This CDR3 has 14 amino acids. CDR3 amino acids: CASSPDRWTYEQYF. CDR3 nucleotides: TGTGCCAGCAGCCCGGACAGGTGGACCTACGAGCAGTACTTC.

This clone was seen a few times. The chain links TRBV11-2 to TRBJ2-7; a weak D match, TRBD1 (6 bases). Between the trimmed V and J ends, which lost 5 bases and 6 bases, there was a span of 20 bases. Germline V lookup: CDR1 SGHAT, CDR2 FQNNGV. CDR3 length: 15 amino acids. As DNA, the CDR3 is TGTGCCAGCAGCCCCCGGGGCTTCCTCAGGGGCGAGCAGTACTTC. Its translation is CASSPRGFLRGEQYF.

This chain links TRBV5-6 with TRBJ1-2; possible D gene TRBD1, 5 bases. The V gene's germline CDR1 is SGHDT and CDR2 YYEEEE. V was trimmed by 7 bases and J by 0 bases, leaving 16 bases between them. The CDR3 length is 15 residues. CDR3 sequence reads: CASGHLGNPNYGYTF. In nucleotides, the CDR3 is TGTGCCAGCGGACACCTCGGCAACCCTAACTATGGCTACACCTTC.

A few counts support this clone. The chain recombines TRBV28 with TRBJ2-5, with TRBD1 identical over 7 bases. Germline lookup yields CDR1 MDHEN and CDR2 SYDVKM. CDR3 length: 16 amino acids. With 8 bases clipped from V and 5 bases from J, the junction kept 17 bases outside the gene matches. The CDR3 reads CASEGERRQGRETQYF. The DNA for the CDR3 is TGTGCCAGCGAGGGCGAACGCCGACAGGGTAGGGAGACCCAGTACTTC.

This sequence joins TRBV7-2 and TRBJ1-2; D not resolved. Trimming left V 6 bases short and J 4 bases short, with 12 bases between. This CDR3 comprises 13 residues. CDR1 and CDR2 (germline): SGHTA, FQGNSA. In DNA, the CDR3 is TGTGCCAGCAGTCAAGGGAGGCGCTATGGCTACACCTTC. Translation gives CASSQGRRYGYTF.

The chain uses TRBV6-5 and TRBJ2-7; TRBD2 agrees at 14 bases. V trimming: 6 bases; J trimming: 2 bases; junction bases outside the gene matches: 3. CDR1 is MNHEY and CDR2 is SVGAGI in the germline V gene. The CDR3 extends over 15 amino acids. The CDR3 loop is CASSRTSGGTYEQYF. DNA for the CDR3: TGTGCCAGCAGCCGGACTAGCGGGGGGACCTACGAGCAGTACTTC.

This rearrangement joins TRBV7-9 to TRBJ2-7; the D gene is possibly TRBD2 (8 bases). The CDR3 extends over 17 amino acids. From germline, CDR1 is SEHNR and CDR2 FQNEAQ (reference sequence). Trimming cost V 4 bases and J 2 bases, with 21 bases left between them. CDR3 residues: CASSSAGGRGVPYEQYF. In DNA, the CDR3 is TGTGCCAGCAGCTCCGCGGGGGGCAGGGGGGTTCCCTACGAGCAGTACTTC.

This clone was seen only once. The chain combines TRBV19 with TRBJ2-1; 10 bases agree with TRBD2. Per the germline V gene, CDR1 is LNHDA and CDR2 is SQIVND (reference sequence). This CDR3 has 15 residues. V trimming: 7 bases; J trimming: 4 bases; junction bases outside the gene matches: 7. The CDR3 DNA is TGTGCCAGTAAAGCAAGCGGGGGGGCGTACAATGAGCAGTTCTTC. It translates to CASKASGGAYNEQFF.

In its sample, this clone was seen once. The V call is TRBV19, the J call TRBJ2-6, with D maybe TRBD1 (5 bases). CDR3 size: 14 residues. Germline loops: CDR1 LNHDA, CDR2 SQIVND (reference sequence). V gave up 8 bases and J gave up 1 base, with 9 bases separating them. The CDR3 region is CASARGSGANVLTF. The CDR3 coding sequence is TGTGCCAGTGCAAGGGGTTCTGGGGCCAACGTCCTGACTTTC.

The V gene is TRBV19, the J gene TRBJ2-1; maybe TRBD1 (5 bases). CDR3 length: 13 residues. Germline V gene lookup returns CDR1 LNHDA and CDR2 SQIVND (reference sequence). The ends were cut back, 4 bases at V and 6 bases at J, with 10 bases in the middle. CDR3 loop: CASSTRTGNEQFF. The CDR3 nucleotides read TGTGCCAGTAGTACCCGAACAGGCAATGAGCAGTTCTTC.